These 3 T cell receptor beta chains came from one sample sequenced in a study of blood T cell repertoires in COVID-19. Data came from immunoSEQ multiplex PCR; TCRdb stores just in-frame clones and leaves some out. The sample yields a few hundred thousand clones, roughly 87% seen once. The material sequenced was peripheral blood. The receptor source for this set is a woman aged 40-49 years who had recovered from COVID-19.

The genes are TRBV3-1 (or the pseudogene TRBV3-2) and TRBJ2-1, with TRBD2 matching over 9 bases. Germline trimming cut 6 bases from V and 3 bases from J; bases unmatched to any gene: 6. The CDR3 length is 15 residues. Germline V gene lookup returns CDR1 LGHDT and CDR2 YNNKEL (reference sequence). In DNA, the CDR3 is TGTGCCAGCAGGGTAAGCGGGGGGTACTACAATGAGCAGTTCTTC. It translates to CASRVSGGYYNEQFF.

This chain uses TRBV2 with TRBJ2-5; D remains ambiguous. This CDR3 is built from 13 residues. The V gene's germline CDR1 is SNHLY and CDR2 FYNNEI. Trimming shortened V by 3 bases and J by 0 bases, and 5 bases separated the two germline ends. Here the CDR3 reads CASSDSNQETQYF. The CDR3 DNA sequence: TGTGCCAGCAGTGACAGTAACCAAGAGACCCAGTACTTC.

A note on this clone: The same CDR3 also results from other DNA sequences found in this sample. V is TRBV19 and J is TRBJ2-3; 9 positions agree with TRBD2. The CDR3 is made up of 15 amino acids. Trimming at V came to 5 bases and at J to 0 bases, leaving 3 bases not matched to a gene. CDR1 is LNHDA and CDR2 is SQIVND in the germline V gene (reference sequence). In DNA form, the CDR3 reads TGTGCCAGTAGTTCGCTAGCGGGGAGCACAGATACGCAGTATTTT. It specifies CASSSLAGSTDTQYF.